This paragraph covers one T cell receptor (beta chain) sequence. What it recognizes is unknown. Time point reported: baseline, week 1 (first vaccination visit). Treatment here: pre-vaccination baseline after standard-of-care therapy. Those who donated had recent WHO grade 3 or 4 IDH1-mutant, ATRX-lost astrocytomas. From germline, CDR1 is SGHTA and CDR2 FQGNSA. CDR3 size: 16 residues. V was clipped by 2 bases and J by 5 bases, with 17 bases between them. Measured with immunoSEQ multiplex PCR; TCRdb has only the in-frame clones, and not every one. The sample lists approximately 36,000 clones, approximately 92% occurring once. This sample is part of a study of a mutant IDH1 vaccine in newly diagnosed glioma. Overall study context: Treated patients comprised 62.5% males and around 40% females, mean age around 40 years. Points from the study as a whole: The authors found pseudoprogression apparently unrelated to changes in top peripheral T cell clonotypes.

The rearrangement uses TRBV7-2 and TRBJ2-3, with a weak D call TRBD2 (5 bases). The TCR comes from a man younger than 35 with glioma. This specimen consisted of PBMCs, obtained from a glioma patient treated with radiotherapy, temozolomide or both. The CDR3 region is CASSLRTSRHVDTQYF. The CDR3 region has the DNA TGTGCCAGCAGCTTAAGAACTAGTAGACATGTAGATACGCAGTATTTT.